This T cell receptor beta chain was captured in a study of T cell changes during pregnancy in multiple sclerosis. Clones were sequenced by immunoSEQ multiplex PCR, and TCRdb holds only the in-frame ones, with some missing. The table has roughly 59,000 clones, 91% seen once. Germline assignment: CDR1 LNHDA and CDR2 SQIVND (reference sequence). V was cut by 6 bases and J by 4 bases, with 9 bases left in between. This CDR3 region has 12 residues. This specimen consisted of peripheral blood, obtained in the third trimester of pregnancy. The rearrangement links TRBV19 to TRBJ1-1; D is unclear. The TCR comes from a female donor in good health, enrolled as a control in a pregnancy study. CDR3 protein: CASSLVSTEAFF. In nucleotides, the CDR3 is TGTGCCAGTAGCCTAGTAAGCACTGAAGCTTTCTTT.